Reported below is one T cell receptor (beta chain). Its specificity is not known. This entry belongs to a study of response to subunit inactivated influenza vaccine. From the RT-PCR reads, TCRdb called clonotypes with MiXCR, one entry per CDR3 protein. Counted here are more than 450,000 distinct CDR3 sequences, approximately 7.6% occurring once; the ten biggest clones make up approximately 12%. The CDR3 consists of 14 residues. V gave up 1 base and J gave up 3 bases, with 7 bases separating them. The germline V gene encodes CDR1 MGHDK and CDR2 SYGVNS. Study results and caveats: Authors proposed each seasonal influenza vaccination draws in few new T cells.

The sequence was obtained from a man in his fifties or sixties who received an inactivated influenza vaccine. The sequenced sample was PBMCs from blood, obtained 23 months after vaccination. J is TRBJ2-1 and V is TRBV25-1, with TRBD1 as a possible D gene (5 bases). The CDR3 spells CASSEWGRYNEQFF. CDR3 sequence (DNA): TGTGCCAGCAGTGAATGGGGCCGCTACAATGAGCAGTTCTTC. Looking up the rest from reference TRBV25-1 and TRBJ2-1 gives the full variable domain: EADIYQTPRYLVIGTGKKITLECSQTMGHDKMYWYQQDPGMELHLIHYSYGVNSTEKGDLSSESTVSRIRTEHFPLTLESARPSHTSQYLCASSEWGRYNEQFFGPGTRLTVL.